Presented here are 9 T cell receptor beta chains from one specimen sequenced in a study of CD8+CD57+ T cells in acquired aplastic anemia. Profiling of TCR beta VDJ combinations and CDR3 sequences used genomic DNA as template. TCRdb re-called the reads with MiXCR, one entry per CDR3 protein. The repertoire consists of 160,000 or so distinct CDR3 sequences, with 45% to 55% occurring once and the leading ten covering under 1.2%. Flow cytometry had shown expanded CD8+CD57+ cells in the patients chosen for sequencing. Material: sorted CD4+, CD8+, or CD8+CD57+ T cells (not recorded which) from PBMCs. Receptor source: a human donor with aplastic anemia.

This clonotype appeared a few times. It may be a read error: a sequence one base away is much more abundant. V usage is TRBV10-3 and J usage is TRBJ2-7; tentatively, D is TRBD1 or TRBD2 (5 bases each). Between the trimmed V and J ends, which lost 10 bases and 0 bases, there was a span of 16 bases. This CDR3 has 14 amino acids. CDR1 and CDR2 (germline): ENHRY, SYGVKD. The CDR3 protein is CASRWDGASYEQYF. The CDR3 region has the DNA TGTGCCAGCAGGTGGGACGGGGCCTCCTACGAGCAGTACTTC.

The chain recombines TRBV25-1 with TRBJ1-2; 12 nucleotides align to TRBD1. V shed 10 bases, J shed 5 bases, and the junction held 5 bases outside the gene matches. Germline V gene lookup returns CDR1 MGHDK and CDR2 SYGVNS. The CDR3 loop spans 13 amino acids. For the CDR3, the DNA is TGTGCCATTCCGGGACAGGGGGCGTATGGCTACACCTTC. It encodes CAIPGQGAYGYTF.

This clonotype was counted between two and nine times. The rearrangement links TRBV18 to TRBJ2-5, with a weak D call TRBD2 (6 bases). CDR3 length: 14 residues. Germline loops: CDR1 KGHSH, CDR2 LQKENI. The germline V and J ends were trimmed by 3 bases and 4 bases, with 12 bases remaining between them. CDR3 sequence: CASSPGTSRETQYF. The CDR3 nucleotides read TGTGCCAGCTCACCTGGGACTTCCAGAGAGACCCAGTACTTC.

This clonotype appeared many times. The chain couples TRBV3-1 to TRBJ1-5; D gene unclear. V gave up 4 bases and J gave up 4 bases, with 8 bases separating them. The CDR3 is 13 residues long. CDR1 is LGHDT and CDR2 is YNNKEL in the germline V gene (reference sequence). CDR3 coding DNA: TGTGCCAGCAGCCCCGTACGAAATCAGCCCCAGCATTTT. Its translation is CASSPVRNQPQHF.

This sequence joins TRBV29-1 and TRBJ2-1; D call uncertain. The V end lost 8 bases, the J end lost 8 bases, and 25 bases lay between the germline ends. Germline V gives CDR1 SQVTM, CDR2 ANQGSEA. The CDR3 has 15 residues. CDR3 sequence (DNA): TGCAGCAGTAACTACCGGACCGAGTTCGGCTATGAGCAGTTCTTC. Encoded protein: CSSNYRTEFGYEQFF.

There are many counts of this clonotype. The rearrangement links TRBV6-1 to TRBJ1-2; no clear D gene. Trimming cost V 1 base and J 1 base, with 10 bases left between them. The CDR3 is made up of 15 amino acids. CDR1 is MNHNS, CDR2 SASEGT, per germline. The CDR3 is CASSEGRQNNYGYTF. CDR3 in DNA: TGTGCCAGCAGTGAAGGTCGGCAGAATAACTATGGCTACACCTTC.

This clonotype has at least ten counts. V usage is TRBV3-1 and J usage is TRBJ2-7, with D hard to call. Trimming removed 4 bases from V and 0 bases from J, with 10 bases in between. Germline CDR1 LGHDT, CDR2 YNNKEL (reference sequence). The CDR3 is 14 amino acids. The CDR3 sequence: CASSRGVGSYEQYF. CDR3 in DNA: TGTGCCAGCAGCCGCGGAGTCGGCTCCTACGAGCAGTACTTC.

This clonotype was seen repeatedly, ten times or more. V is TRBV3-1 and J is TRBJ1-6; a possible D gene is TRBD1 (5 bases). CDR1 LGHDT and CDR2 YNNKEL come from the germline V gene (reference sequence). The V and J ends lost 3 bases and 9 bases respectively, with 12 bases between them. The length of the CDR3 is 14 residues. The chain's CDR3 is CASSHGQGGSPLHF. In nucleotides, the CDR3 is TGTGCCAGCAGCCACGGTCAGGGCGGTTCACCCCTCCACTTT. The variable domain in full, completed from reference TRBV3-1 and TRBJ1-6, reads DTAVSQTPKYLVTQMGNDKSIKCEQNLGHDTMYWYKQDSKKFLKIMFSYNNKELIINETVPNRFSPKSPDKAHLNLHINSLELGDSAVYFCASSHGQGGSPLHFGNGTRLTVT.

Remarks on this clonotype: Just one base apart from a much larger clone, this may be a read error. V usage is TRBV10-2 and J usage is TRBJ1-3; D is undetermined. There are 15 residues in the CDR3. From germline, CDR1 is WSHSY and CDR2 SAAADI. Trimming took off 6 bases at V and 0 bases at J, with 12 bases between the two ends. The CDR3 DNA is TGCGCCAGCAGCTTCGCAGGTGTCTCTGGAAACACCATATATTTT. Translating it yields CASSFAGVSGNTIYF.